This TCR beta chain appears in the sequencing data of a study of blood T cell repertoires in COVID-19. About the study: Donors in the United States, Italy and Spain gave samples during acute or convalescent COVID-19. PBMCs, B-cell-depleted T cells, or T cells were the source of the cDNA or gDNA that made up the material.

Per the authors' pipeline: Scientists estimated how many nucleated cells there were by amplifying reference gene primers. Clones were read by immunoSEQ multiplex PCR, and TCRdb kept only the in-frame ones, dropping some. Clone size and V and J calls were adopted from that table, with D and trimming inferred from the DNA. Of hundreds of thousands of clones listed, 88% are singletons. Germline V gene sequence: CDR1 LGHNA, CDR2 YNFKEQ. This CDR3 contains 16 residues. The J segment lost 4 bases and the V segment lost 0 bases, leaving 7 bases of the junction unmatched. Sequencing used peripheral blood. This sequence was found in a man aged 18 to 30 with active or convalescent COVID-19. The chain links TRBV4-2 to TRBJ1-1; TRBD1 matches 8 bases. CDR3 in DNA: TGTGCCAGCAGCCAAGATTTGGCAGGGGGCGTCACTGAAGCTTTCTTT. Translated, it gives CASSQDLAGGVTEAFF.